This T cell receptor (beta chain) originates from a study of Graves' ophthalmopathy and Graves' hyperthyroidism. Beta-chain TCR CDR3 regions were amplified from RNA transcripts. HTBI primers primed a first-round RT-PCR, and a second-round multiplex PCR followed. TCRdb used MiXCR to reprocess the multiplex PCR reads, holding one entry per CDR3 protein. The sample has roughly 410,000 distinct CDR3 sequences, approximately 15% seen once; the top ten hold around 6.6%. The CDR3 contains 16 residues. V was pared by 1 base and J by 5 bases, with 8 bases of the junction left unmatched. Per germline, CDR1 SGHVS and CDR2 FNYEAQ. This clonotype was seen ten or more times.

This sequence originates from a woman younger than 30 with stable Graves' hyperthyroidism. The chain has TRBV7-6 and TRBJ2-7; 10 bases map to TRBD1. Sequenced: peripheral blood. The chain's CDR3 is CASSLGKGQGKNEQYF. CDR3 DNA: TGTGCCAGCAGCTTAGGGAAGGGACAGGGGAAGAACGAGCAGTACTTC.